The next 28 T cell receptor beta chains were all read from a single sample in a study of Graves' ophthalmopathy and Graves' hyperthyroidism. The TCR beta CDR3 regions underwent amplification from RNA transcripts. RT-PCR in the first round used HTBI primers; a second-round multiplex PCR followed. Using its own MiXCR run on the multiplex PCR reads, TCRdb lists one record per CDR3 protein. Here the sample spans over a million distinct CDR3 sequences, about two fifths being singletons. Material for sequencing was peripheral blood or thyroid tissue (not recorded which). Receptors originate from an adult man with Graves' hyperthyroidism.

The gene calls are TRBV25-1 and TRBJ1-2; D might be TRBD1 (5 bases). Germline CDR1 is MGHDK and CDR2 is SYGVNS. Trimming pared 5 bases from V and 2 bases from J, leaving 18 bases between. The CDR3 runs 16 residues. The CDR3: CASSRRERGGNYGYTF. DNA of the CDR3: TGTGCCAGCAGTCGCAGAGAACGGGGGGGAAACTATGGCTACACCTTC.

The CDR3 sequence: CASSEGDTSGRYQETQYF. Here the CDR3 DNA reads TGTGCCAGCAGTGAAGGAGATACTAGCGGAAGGTACCAAGAGACCCAGTACTTC. The chain links TRBV6-5 to TRBJ2-5, with 8 bases that match TRBD2. The V segment lost 5 bases and the J segment 0 bases; nucleotides outside the gene matches: 14. The CDR3 totals 18 residues. Germline-derived CDR1 and CDR2 are MNHEY and SVGAGI.

This clonotype appeared many times. J is TRBJ2-7 and V is TRBV2; D is possibly TRBD1 or TRBD2 (5 bases each). The CDR3 runs 15 residues. The V end was cut by 6 bases, the J end by 0 bases, with 15 bases between. CDR1 and CDR2 (germline): SNHLY, FYNNEI. Written as DNA, the CDR3 is TGTGCCAGCAGGGCCCCGGGACGGAGCTCCTACGAGCAGTACTTC. Translating gives CASRAPGRSSYEQYF.

This chain joins TRBV10-3 and TRBJ1-5; D call uncertain. This CDR3 has 15 residues. The germline V gene has CDR1 ENHRY and CDR2 SYGVKD. The V and J ends lost 4 bases and 1 base respectively, with 11 bases between them. CDR3 sequence: CAISGSVGSNQPQHF. As DNA, the CDR3 is TGTGCCATCAGTGGGTCAGTGGGGAGCAATCAGCCCCAGCATTTT.

This clonotype was observed at least ten times. V is TRBV2 and J is TRBJ1-5; D remains ambiguous. This CDR3 has 13 residues. Germline CDR1 is SNHLY and CDR2 is FYNNEI. V was trimmed by 3 bases and J by 3 bases, leaving 6 bases between them. CDR3 sequence: CASSDDSNQPQHF. The CDR3 nucleotides read TGTGCCAGCAGTGACGATTCCAATCAGCCCCAGCATTTT.

This chain connects TRBV10-3 to TRBJ1-6, with 12 bases fitting TRBD1. There are 14 residues in the CDR3. Germline CDR1 reads ENHRY; CDR2 reads SYGVKD. V was pared by 7 bases and J by 6 bases, with 1 base of the junction left unmatched. The CDR3 spells CAITGQGANSPLHF. CDR3 bases: TGTGCCATCACGGGACAGGGGGCTAATTCACCCCTCCACTTT.

This clonotype was counted at least ten times. The chain couples TRBV12-3 or TRBV12-4 to TRBJ1-1; 10 nucleotides line up with TRBD1. Unmatched junction bases numbered 7, after V lost 4 bases and J lost 5 bases. The CDR3 contains 15 residues. CDR3 DNA: TGTGCCAGCAGTTGGACAGGGGGGGGTGGGACTGAAGCTTTCTTT. This translates into CASSWTGGGGTEAFF.

The chain carries TRBV7-9 and TRBJ2-5, with D maybe TRBD2 (6 bases). This CDR3 is 15 amino acids long. Germline lookup yields CDR1 SEHNR and CDR2 FQNEAQ (reference sequence). V was shortened by 1 base and J by 4 bases, with 13 bases between the two germline ends. The CDR3 region is CASSLDVTSPETQYF. The CDR3 nucleotides read TGTGCCAGCAGCTTAGATGTAACTAGCCCAGAGACCCAGTACTTC. The whole variable domain, remainder taken from reference TRBV7-9 and TRBJ2-5, is DTGVSQNPRHKITKRGQNVTFRCDPISEHNRLYWYRQTLGQGPEFLTYFQNEAQLEKSRLLSDRFSAERPKGSFSTLEIQRTEQGDSAMYLCASSLDVTSPETQYFGPGTRLLVL.

The chain employs TRBV4-3 and TRBJ2-2; D is unresolved. The germline V gene has CDR1 LGHNA and CDR2 YSLEER. CDR3 length equals 18 residues. Deletions cut 0 bases from V and 5 bases from J, with 19 bases between. For the CDR3, the DNA is TGCGCCAGCAGCCAAGATTTGGATTGGCAGACCGAAACCGGGGAGCTGTTTTTT. Its translation is CASSQDLDWQTETGELFF.

This clonotype was picked up a small number of times. The V call is TRBV6-5, the J call TRBJ2-5, with 10 bases lining up with TRBD2. The CDR3 is 16 amino acids. V lost 2 bases and J lost 5; bases outside the gene matches: 8. Germline V gene sequence: CDR1 MNHEY, CDR2 SVGAGI. CDR3 sequence: CASSYPSSGRRETQYF. CDR3 bases: TGTGCCAGCAGTTACCCCTCTAGCGGGAGACGTGAGACCCAGTACTTC.

V and J are TRBV7-2 and TRBJ1-5; no clear D. The germline V and J ends were trimmed by 5 bases and 1 base, with 18 bases remaining between them. The CDR3 consists of 17 residues. Germline V gene data show CDR1 as SGHTA and CDR2 as FQGNSA. CDR3 bases: TGTGCCAGCAGCGAAAGAAAGCCGGGAGCCAGCAATCAGCCCCAGCATTTT. It encodes CASSERKPGASNQPQHF.

The V and J genes are TRBV10-3 and TRBJ1-1, with 9 bases identical to TRBD1. This CDR3 is built from 13 residues. The junction had 4 bases not matched to a gene; V was cut back by 11 bases and J by 0 bases. Germline-derived CDR1 and CDR2 are ENHRY and SYGVKD. DNA of the CDR3: TGTGCCGTCGGACAGGGGATGAACACTGAAGCTTTCTTT. The encoded protein is CAVGQGMNTEAFF.

This clonotype was counted at least ten times. V is TRBV20-1 and J is TRBJ1-6, with unresolved D. Germline CDR1 and CDR2: DFQATT and SNEGSKA (reference sequence). The CDR3 contains 12 residues. Trimming shortened V by 0 bases and J by 10 bases, and 7 bases separated the two germline ends. CDR3 residues: CSARDRISPLHF. The DNA for the CDR3 is TGCAGTGCTAGAGACAGGATCTCACCCCTCCACTTT.

With respect to this clonotype: The CDR3 end shows no conserved phenylalanine or tryptophan, and so a read error is likely. Because the CDR3's place on the DNA is in doubt, the DNA is left out and the CDR3 is given as listed by TCRdb. This sequence joins TRBV10-3 and TRBJ2-3; TRBD1, as called in the table, went unchecked against the DNA. Including both end residues, the CDR3 is 12 amino acids long. Germline loops: CDR1 ENHRY, CDR2 SYGVKD. CDR3 loop: CAISDTGTANFY.

V usage is TRBV12-3 or TRBV12-4 and J usage is TRBJ2-7, with D possibly TRBD2 on 5 matching bases. The V gene lost 6 bases and the J gene lost 0 bases, with 12 bases spanning the gap. The CDR3 has 14 amino acids. CDR3 in DNA: TGTGCCAGCAGGAGGGAGCATGACTCCTACGAGCAGTACTTC. Translation gives CASRREHDSYEQYF.

The genes are TRBV18 and TRBJ1-5; D is undetermined. The CDR3 has 13 residues. CDR1 and CDR2 from the germline V gene are KGHSH and LQKENI. V gave up 4 bases and J gave up 7 bases, with 11 bases separating them. CDR3 bases: TGTGCCAGCTCACGGGAACAGTCCCAGCCCCAGCATTTT. Translated, it gives CASSREQSQPQHF.

This clonotype was counted a few times. The J gene is TRBJ2-2, the V gene TRBV3-1; 12 positions agree with TRBD2. The CDR3 loop spans 15 amino acids. V lost 6 bases to trimming and J lost 7 bases; unmatched junction nucleotides: 6. Germline loops: CDR1 LGHDT, CDR2 YNNKEL (reference sequence). The CDR3 DNA sequence: TGTGCCAGCAGGGGACTAGCGGGTGTCAACGGGGAGCTGTTTTTT. This sequence encodes CASRGLAGVNGELFF.

This clonotype was observed many times. This chain joins TRBV20-1 and TRBJ2-7, with a tentative D call TRBD1 (6 bases). Deletions cut 4 bases from V and 4 bases from J, with 14 bases between. Germline values: CDR1 DFQATT, CDR2 SNEGSKA (reference sequence). The CDR3 extends over 13 amino acids. The CDR3, as DNA: TGCAGTGCTACAAACAGGGCAGGGTACGAGCAGTACTTC. Its protein product is CSATNRAGYEQYF.

The J gene is TRBJ1-3, the V gene TRBV20-1; unclear D gene. CDR3 size: 16 residues. Between the trimmed V and J ends, which lost 6 bases and 0 bases, there was a span of 18 bases. The germline gives CDR1 DFQATT, CDR2 SNEGSKA (reference sequence). CDR3 loop: CSAHHSRQYSGNTIYF. The CDR3 DNA sequence: TGCAGTGCCCACCATTCTCGGCAGTACTCTGGAAACACCATATATTTT.

This clonotype was counted ten times or more. The rearrangement links TRBV2 to TRBJ2-5, with D uncertain. The CDR3 consists of 12 residues. Germline CDR1 SNHLY, CDR2 FYNNEI. The germline V and J ends were trimmed by 3 bases and 6 bases, with 8 bases remaining between them. The CDR3 loop reads CASSDMGQTQYF. In nucleotides, the CDR3 is TGTGCCAGCAGTGATATGGGCCAGACCCAGTACTTC.

This clonotype showed up many times. The chain combines TRBV12-3 or TRBV12-4 with TRBJ1-1; D gene uncertain. This CDR3 contains 13 residues. The germline V and J ends were trimmed by 3 bases and 0 bases, with 5 bases remaining between them. CDR3 nucleotide sequence: TGTGCCAGCAGTTTCGCACTGAACACTGAAGCTTTCTTT. Its protein product is CASSFALNTEAFF.

A few counts support this clonotype. J is TRBJ2-7 and V is TRBV4-3, with TRBD1 identical over 9 bases. Germline CDR1 and CDR2: LGHNA and YSLEER. The CDR3 has 14 amino acids. V shed 2 bases, J shed 5 bases, and the junction held 4 bases outside the gene matches. CDR3 DNA: TGCGCCAGCAGCCAAAGGACAGGGGCCAACGAGCAGTACTTC. It encodes CASSQRTGANEQYF.

V and J are TRBV11-1 and TRBJ1-1, with a possible D match to TRBD1 (6 bases). The CDR3 sequence is 15 residues long. The germline gives CDR1 SGHAT, CDR2 FQDESV (reference sequence). V gave up 8 bases and J gave up 1 base, with 17 bases separating them. CDR3 region: CASAAGTNKNTEAFF. CDR3 DNA sequence: TGTGCCAGCGCCGCCGGGACAAACAAGAACACTGAAGCTTTCTTT.

This clonotype has a count of ten or more. The J gene is TRBJ1-5, the V gene TRBV2; no clear D gene. The V and J ends lost 3 bases and 4 bases respectively, with 7 bases between them. CDR3 length: 13 residues. The V gene's germline CDR1 is SNHLY and CDR2 FYNNEI. CDR3: CASSEYRNQPQHF. CDR3 DNA: TGTGCCAGCAGTGAGTACAGAAATCAGCCCCAGCATTTT.

This clonotype was seen repeatedly, ten times or more. The chain is built from TRBV10-3 and TRBJ2-7; 8 positions agree with TRBD2. CDR1 is ENHRY, CDR2 SYGVKD, per germline. CDR3 length: 15 residues. J lost 2 bases, V lost 1 base, and 4 bases had no gene match. This chain's CDR3 is CAISEYSGTTYEQYF. CDR3 nucleotide sequence: TGTGCCATCAGTGAGTATAGCGGGACGACCTACGAGCAGTACTTC.

This clonotype was recorded many times. The rearrangement uses TRBV3-1 and TRBJ1-6, with 9 bases identical to TRBD1. With V trimmed by 1 base and J by 6 bases, 4 bases remained unmatched. The germline V gene encodes CDR1 LGHDT and CDR2 YNNKEL (reference sequence). The CDR3 has 16 amino acids. DNA for the CDR3: TGTGCCAGCAGCCAAGTCGCGGACAGGGGTAATTCACCCCTCCACTTT. This encodes CASSQVADRGNSPLHF.

In its sample, this clonotype was seen a few times. This chain joins TRBV28 and TRBJ2-7; a possible D gene is TRBD1 (6 bases). CDR1 is MDHEN, CDR2 SYDVKM, per germline. V was clipped by 6 bases and J by 0 bases, with 21 bases between them. The CDR3 extends over 17 amino acids. CDR3 sequence (DNA): TGTGCCAGCAGCGTGACTCTCAGGGGCCTAAGCTCCTACGAGCAGTACTTC. Amino acid sequence: CASSVTLRGLSSYEQYF.

At least ten counts were recorded for this clonotype. This chain links TRBV11-2 with TRBJ2-5; a weak D match, TRBD2 (6 bases). Germline-derived CDR1 and CDR2 are SGHAT and FQNNGV. V lost 5 bases and J lost 5, with 12 bases in between. The length of the CDR3 is 13 residues. The CDR3 nucleotides are TGTGCCAGCAGCGTCTTACGGGGGGAGACCCAGTACTTC. This sequence encodes CASSVLRGETQYF.